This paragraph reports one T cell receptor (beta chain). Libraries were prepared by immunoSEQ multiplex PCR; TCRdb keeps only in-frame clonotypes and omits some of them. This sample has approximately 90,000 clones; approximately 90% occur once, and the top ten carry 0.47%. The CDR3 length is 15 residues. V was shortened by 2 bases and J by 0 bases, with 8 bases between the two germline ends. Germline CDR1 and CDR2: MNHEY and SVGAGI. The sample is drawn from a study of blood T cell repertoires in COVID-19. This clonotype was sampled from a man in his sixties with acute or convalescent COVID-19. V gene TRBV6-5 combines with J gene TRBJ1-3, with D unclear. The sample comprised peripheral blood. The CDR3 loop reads CASSYDILSGNTIYF. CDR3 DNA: TGTGCCAGCAGTTACGATATACTCTCTGGAAACACCATATATTTT.